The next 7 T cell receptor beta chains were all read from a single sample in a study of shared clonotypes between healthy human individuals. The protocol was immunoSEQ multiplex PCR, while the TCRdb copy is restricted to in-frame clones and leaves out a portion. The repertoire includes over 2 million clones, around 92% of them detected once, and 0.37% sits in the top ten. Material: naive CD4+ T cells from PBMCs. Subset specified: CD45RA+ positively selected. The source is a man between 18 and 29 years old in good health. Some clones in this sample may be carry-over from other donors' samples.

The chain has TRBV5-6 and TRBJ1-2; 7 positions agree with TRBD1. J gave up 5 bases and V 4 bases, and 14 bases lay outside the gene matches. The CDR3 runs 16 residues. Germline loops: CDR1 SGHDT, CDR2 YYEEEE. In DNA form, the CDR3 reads TGTGCCAGCAGCCCATTTAATGGAGGGGGCCTTTATGGCTACACCTTC. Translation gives CASSPFNGGGLYGYTF.

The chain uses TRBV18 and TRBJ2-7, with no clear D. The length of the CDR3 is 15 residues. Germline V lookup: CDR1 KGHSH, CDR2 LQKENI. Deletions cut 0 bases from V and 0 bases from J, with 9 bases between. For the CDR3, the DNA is TGTGCCAGCTCACCACCGTCGGCAGCCTCCTACGAGCAGTACTTC. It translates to CASSPPSAASYEQYF.

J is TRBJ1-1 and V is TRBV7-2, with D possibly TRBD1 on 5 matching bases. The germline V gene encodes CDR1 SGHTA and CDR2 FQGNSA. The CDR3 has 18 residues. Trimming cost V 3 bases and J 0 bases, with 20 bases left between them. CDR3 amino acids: CASSLGPGRALLNTEAFF. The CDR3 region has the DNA TGTGCCAGCAGCTTGGGCCCGGGCAGGGCCCTCCTGAACACTGAAGCTTTCTTT.

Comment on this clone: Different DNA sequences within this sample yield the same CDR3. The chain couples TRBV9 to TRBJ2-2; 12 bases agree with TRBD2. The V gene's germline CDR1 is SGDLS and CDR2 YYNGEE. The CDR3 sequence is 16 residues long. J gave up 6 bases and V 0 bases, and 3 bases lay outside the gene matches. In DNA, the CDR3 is TGTGCCAGCAGCGTAGGACTAGCGGGAGACCCCGGGGAGCTGTTTTTT. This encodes CASSVGLAGDPGELFF.

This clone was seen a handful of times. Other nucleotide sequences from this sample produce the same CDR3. The DNA for the CDR3 is TGTGCCAGCTCACCAGGGGTTAGCTCCTACGAGCAGTACTTC. Translated, it gives CASSPGVSSYEQYF. The chain has TRBV18 and TRBJ2-7; D gene uncertain. Germline V lookup: CDR1 KGHSH, CDR2 LQKENI. V lost 2 bases and J 0 bases, leaving 8 bases between the germline ends. CDR3 length equals 14 residues.

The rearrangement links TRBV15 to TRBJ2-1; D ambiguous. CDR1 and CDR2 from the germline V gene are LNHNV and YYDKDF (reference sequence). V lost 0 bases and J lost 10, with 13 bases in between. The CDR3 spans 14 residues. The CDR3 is CATSREVLGSEQFF. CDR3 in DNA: TGTGCCACCAGCAGAGAGGTTCTCGGAAGCGAGCAGTTCTTC.

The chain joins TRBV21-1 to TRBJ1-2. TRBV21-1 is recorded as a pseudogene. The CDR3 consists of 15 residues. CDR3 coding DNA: TGTGCCAGCAGCAAGGATGGGGTCCCAGTCTATGGCTACACCTTC. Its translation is CASSKDGVPVYGYTF.